Below are 27 T cell receptor beta chains sequenced from a single sample in a study of blood T cells in healthy people across ages. Sample-barcoded 5' priming and a J-beta primer mix drove a second PCR of 7 to 11 cycles. TCRdb reprocessed the 5' RACE reads via MiXCR and lists one record per CDR3 protein. Of roughly 700,000 distinct CDR3 sequences in the sample, about 30% were seen once. The source material was blood. The receptors were gathered from a woman over 75 in good health.

V and J are TRBV6-5 and TRBJ1-2; 7 positions match TRBD1. The CDR3 has 17 residues. After removal of 4 bases from V and 0 bases from J, the junction contained 11 bases not matched to a gene. From germline, CDR1 is MNHEY and CDR2 SVGAGI. CDR3 DNA: TGTGCCAGCAGTTTACTCTCCAGGGGGTCCTCTAACTATGGCTACACCTTC. Translated: CASSLLSRGSSNYGYTF.

The rearrangement links TRBV4-1 to TRBJ1-1; D may be TRBD1 (6 bases). Germline V lookup: CDR1 MGHRA, CDR2 YSYEKL. V was clipped by 4 bases and J by 3 bases, with 12 bases between them. This CDR3 is 14 amino acids long. The CDR3 spells CASSPTRGDTEAFF. The CDR3 coding sequence is TGCGCCAGCAGCCCCACAAGGGGGGACACTGAAGCTTTCTTT.

This clonotype was recorded once. A much larger clone lies one base from this, so it may be a read error. V gene TRBV7-3 combines with J gene TRBJ2-5, with 10 positions matching TRBD2. The CDR3 totals 15 residues. Germline V CDR1 and CDR2: SGHTA, FQGTGA. CDR3 amino acids: CSSSLSGGAEETLYF. CDR3 nucleotide sequence: TGTTCCAGCAGCTTAAGCGGGGGGGCGGAGGAGACCCTGTACTTC.

This clonotype has a count of ten or more. V gene TRBV11-2 combines with J gene TRBJ2-3; D is tentatively TRBD1 or TRBD2 (6 bases each). Germline V gene data show CDR1 as SGHAT and CDR2 as FQNNGV. Trimming removed 5 bases from V and 11 bases from J, with 14 bases in between. The CDR3 contains 12 residues. CDR3 in amino acids: CASSPLGGGQYF. The DNA for the CDR3 is TGTGCCAGCAGCCCCCTAGGGGGAGGGCAGTATTTT.

This clonotype was seen only a few times. In DNA, the CDR3 is TGTGCCAGCAGCTTATCAGGGTTTGGCTACACCTTC. Amino acids: CASSLSGFGYTF. The rearrangement joins TRBV7-2 to TRBJ1-2; possible D gene TRBD1, 5 bases. CDR1 is SGHTA, CDR2 FQGNSA, per germline. The CDR3 is 12 residues long. The V gene lost 2 bases and the J gene lost 7 bases, with 8 bases spanning the gap.

This clonotype was detected many times. The V call is TRBV20-1, the J call TRBJ2-1; D ambiguous. The CDR3 length is 13 residues. Trimming left V 6 bases short and J 6 bases short, with 15 bases between. Germline CDR1 and CDR2: DFQATT and SNEGSKA (reference sequence). The CDR3 protein is CSAFGSFTNEQFF. The CDR3 nucleotides read TGCAGTGCCTTCGGGTCCTTTACCAATGAGCAGTTCTTC.

The CDR3 DNA follows: TGTGCCAGCAGTTTATGGGACCTCGGTAGTGACCAGTACTTC. It yields the protein CASSLWDLGSDQYF. The chain has TRBV28 and TRBJ2-7; no clear D. Germline CDR1 MDHEN, CDR2 SYDVKM. This CDR3 has 14 residues. V gave up 0 bases and J gave up 10 bases, with 16 bases separating them. Full variable domain (rest looked up from reference TRBV28 and TRBJ2-7): DVKVTQSSRYLVKRTGEKVFLECVQDMDHENMFWYRQDPGLGLRLIYFSYDVKMKEKGDIPEGYSVSREKKERFSLILESASTNQTSMYLCASSLWDLGSDQYFGPGTRLTVT.

This clonotype was seen repeatedly, ten times or more. The chain uses TRBV7-2 and TRBJ2-5, with D perhaps TRBD2 (6 bases). V gave up 3 bases and J gave up 2 bases, with 10 bases separating them. Germline CDR1 is SGHTA and CDR2 is FQGNSA. The CDR3 sequence is 14 residues long. The DNA for the CDR3 is TGTGCCAGCAGCTTCCGGGACTGGCAAGAGACCCAGTACTTC. It translates to CASSFRDWQETQYF.

As concerns this clonotype: This clone may be a read error of a much larger clone one base away. The genes are TRBV27 and TRBJ2-1, with TRBD2 matching over 7 bases. The germline gives CDR1 MNHEY, CDR2 SMNVEV (reference sequence). The CDR3 length is 16 residues. The CDR3 bases are TGTGCCAGTAAAATCCTCGGCGGCGGGAGAGGGAATGAGCGGTTCTTC. Encoded protein: CASKILGGGRGNERFF.

As for this clonotype: Germline and junction disagree at one end, which may indicate a read error. This chain links TRBV15 with TRBJ2-1; 9 bases line up with TRBD1. Germline loops: CDR1 LNHNV, CDR2 YYDKDF (reference sequence). The CDR3 loop spans 16 amino acids. CDR3 in DNA: TGTGCCACCAGCAGAGCCTCCGGACAGGGGTTGTCCGAGCGGTTCTTC. As protein: CATSRASGQGLSERFF.

This chain links TRBV7-9 with TRBJ2-1; D gene ambiguous. The germline gives CDR1 SEHNR, CDR2 FQNEAQ (reference sequence). The CDR3 runs to 12 residues. Trimming stripped 4 bases from V and 4 bases from J, with 5 bases between. This CDR3 reads CASSSHYNEQFF. The CDR3 bases are TGTGCCAGCAGCTCTCATTACAATGAGCAGTTCTTC. Full variable domain (missing parts from reference TRBV7-9 and TRBJ2-1): DTGVSQNPRHKITKRGQNVTFRCDPISEHNRLYWYRQTLGQGPEFLTYFQNEAQLEKSRLLSDRFSAERPKGSFSTLEIQRTEQGDSAMYLCASSSHYNEQFFGPGTRLTVL.

This clonotype was detected ten times or more. This chain connects TRBV20-1 to TRBJ2-7; 10 bases align to TRBD1. CDR3 size: 14 residues. Germline V gene data show CDR1 as DFQATT and CDR2 as SNEGSKA (reference sequence). The J segment lost 4 bases and the V segment lost 5 bases, leaving 8 bases of the junction unmatched. The chain's CDR3 is CSADPDRGGYEQYF. Written as DNA, the CDR3 is TGCAGTGCTGACCCGGACAGGGGGGGGTACGAGCAGTACTTC.

This clonotype was seen at least ten times. This rearrangement joins TRBV6-2 or TRBV6-3 to TRBJ2-7; 8 bases are shared with TRBD1. Trimming took 6 bases from V and 2 from J; bases not matched to a gene: 3. Germline assignment: CDR1 MNHEY and CDR2 SVGEGT. The CDR3 loop spans 13 amino acids. The CDR3 sequence: CASSRDRTYEQYF. For the CDR3, the DNA is TGTGCCAGCAGCAGGGACAGGACCTACGAGCAGTACTTC.

This clonotype has only a few counts. The gene calls are TRBV6-5 and TRBJ1-3; the D is unclear. CDR1 MNHEY and CDR2 SVGAGI come from the germline V gene. V lost 3 bases to trimming and J lost 0 bases, with 6 bases between them. This CDR3 is 14 amino acids long. Written as DNA, the CDR3 is TGTGCCAGCAGTTATCGGACCTCTGGAAACACCATATATTTT. Translating it yields CASSYRTSGNTIYF.

This clonotype was recorded at least ten times. The chain combines TRBV20-1 with TRBJ1-2, with a possible D match to TRBD1 (5 bases). Deletions cut 0 bases from V and 0 bases from J, with 11 bases between. This CDR3 spans 15 amino acids. The germline V gene encodes CDR1 DFQATT and CDR2 SNEGSKA (reference sequence). CDR3 in amino acids: CSARDIQGANYGYTF. CDR3 bases: TGCAGTGCTAGAGATATTCAGGGAGCTAACTATGGCTACACCTTC.

J is TRBJ2-3 and V is TRBV29-1, with D perhaps assigned TRBD1 or TRBD2 (5 bases each). The CDR3 covers 14 residues. The V and J ends lost 7 bases and 0 bases respectively, with 14 bases between them. CDR1 and CDR2 (germline): SQVTM, ANQGSEA. The CDR3 protein is CSGLGTASTDTQYF. In DNA form, the CDR3 reads TGCAGCGGTCTCGGGACCGCAAGCACAGATACGCAGTATTTT.

In regard to this clonotype: With a much larger clone just one base away, this may be a read error. V usage is TRBV10-3 and J usage is TRBJ1-2, with no clear D. The germline V and J ends were trimmed by 6 bases and 0 bases, with 14 bases remaining between them. Germline loops: CDR1 ENHRY, CDR2 SYGVKD. This CDR3 region has 15 residues. The CDR3 DNA reads as TGTGCCATCAGGGCGGGAGGCGCAGCTAACTATGGCTACACCTTC. This translates into CAIRAGGAANYGYTF.

With regard to this clonotype: This may stem from a read error, because a much larger clone lies one nucleotide away. The chain joins TRBV12-3 or TRBV12-4 to TRBJ1-5; no reliable D call. The CDR3 is made up of 14 amino acids. Trimming took 9 bases from V and 2 from J, leaving 14 bases between them. CDR3: CASRSQGGNQPQHF. DNA for the CDR3: TGTGCCAGTAGAAGCCAAGGAGGCAATCAGCCCCAGCATTTT.

In its sample, this clonotype was seen once. This sequence joins TRBV7-6 and TRBJ2-1; D is unclear. The V end lost 1 base, the J end lost 8 bases, and 9 bases lay between the germline ends. Germline V gives CDR1 SGHVS, CDR2 FNYEAQ. The CDR3 runs to 13 residues. The CDR3 reads CASSLGTLDEQFF. CDR3 bases: TGTGCCAGCAGCTTAGGTACACTCGATGAGCAGTTCTTC.

The chain uses TRBV14 and TRBJ2-5; 9 positions agree with TRBD1. The V segment lost 1 base and the J segment 11 bases; nucleotides outside the gene matches: 8. CDR3 length: 14 amino acids. Germline lookup yields CDR1 SGHDN and CDR2 FVKESK. The CDR3 DNA sequence: TGTGCCAGCAGCCAAGTAGGACAGGGGCGTGAGCAGTACTTC. Its protein is CASSQVGQGREQYF.

This clonotype was counted at least ten times. The chain employs TRBV29-1 and TRBJ1-2; no clear D. The CDR3 extends over 14 amino acids. CDR1 is SQVTM, CDR2 ANQGSEA, per germline. Deletions cut 3 bases from V and 5 bases from J, with 16 bases between. The CDR3 DNA sequence: TGCAGCGTTGACGATCCGGGCAGCCGATATGGCTACACCTTC. This gives the protein CSVDDPGSRYGYTF.

This clonotype was counted ten times or more. The V call is TRBV7-2, the J call TRBJ2-7, with unresolved D. V was pared by 2 bases and J by 0 bases, with 11 bases between. The CDR3 sequence is 15 residues long. Germline V gives CDR1 SGHTA, CDR2 FQGNSA. In DNA, the CDR3 is TGTGCCAGCAGCTTAAGAAGCGCCGTCTCCTACGAGCAGTACTTC. This sequence encodes CASSLRSAVSYEQYF.

In its sample, this clonotype was seen once. The rearrangement links TRBV29-1 to TRBJ2-7; D is possibly TRBD2 (6 bases). The CDR3 totals 14 residues. Trimming removed 7 bases from V and 3 bases from J, with 19 bases in between. Per the germline V gene, CDR1 is SQVTM and CDR2 is ANQGSEA. CDR3 nucleotide sequence: TGCAGCGCCGTGGGTCGGGAGAATGACTACGAGCAGTACTTC. Protein: CSAVGRENDYEQYF.

This rearrangement joins TRBV30 to TRBJ2-1, with 10 bases matching TRBD2. Germline V gene data show CDR1 as GTSNPN and CDR2 as SVGIG (reference sequence). The CDR3 runs 14 residues. Unmatched junction bases numbered 5, after V lost 5 bases and J lost 4 bases. The CDR3 bases are TGTGCCTGGGGGACTAGCGCGTCATACAATGAGCAGTTCTTC. Its translation: CAWGTSASYNEQFF.

This clonotype was counted many times. The chain recombines TRBV7-9 with TRBJ2-7; TRBD1 agrees at 7 bases. After removal of 5 bases from V and 0 bases from J, the junction contained 7 bases not matched to a gene. There are 15 residues in the CDR3. The germline V gene encodes CDR1 SEHNR and CDR2 FQNEAQ (reference sequence). CDR3 in amino acids: CASSTDRESSYEQYF. The CDR3 coding sequence is TGTGCCAGCAGCACCGACAGGGAGAGCTCCTACGAGCAGTACTTC.

The chain is built from TRBV5-1 and TRBJ2-1; 16 bases agree with TRBD2. The CDR3 contains 19 residues. Looked up from germline, CDR1 is SGHRS and CDR2 is YFSETQ. J was trimmed by 3 bases and V by 4 bases; bases with no gene match: 10. The CDR3 here is CASSPGTSGRGELYNEQFF. The CDR3 nucleotides are TGCGCCAGCAGCCCGGGGACTAGCGGGAGGGGGGAACTCTACAATGAGCAGTTCTTC.

This clonotype was observed many times. The chain joins TRBV7-9 to TRBJ1-5; the D is unclear. The ends were cut back, 5 bases at V and 7 bases at J, with 9 bases in the middle. The CDR3 loop spans 12 amino acids. Germline values: CDR1 SEHNR, CDR2 FQNEAQ (reference sequence). CDR3 region: CASSPLGQPQHF. CDR3 in DNA: TGTGCCAGCAGCCCCCTAGGGCAGCCCCAGCATTTT.